This T cell receptor beta chain came from a study of vaccination and CD4 T cells after COVID-19. Study-level information: Two of the convalescents were Hispanic, and the group consisted of six males and four females. Cultures that served as controls received a CEFX pool, an HIV-1 Nef pool, or no peptide.

Looked up from germline, CDR1 is DFQATT and CDR2 is SNEGSKA (reference sequence). This CDR3 comprises 14 residues. At the Johns Hopkins FTIC core, DNA taken from cultured CD4+ T cells was sequenced by way of the Oncomine TCR Beta short-read assay. TCRdb fed the PCR reads into MiXCR, producing one record per CDR3 protein. This table holds about 21,000 distinct CDR3 sequences, under 80% found once. The treatment denotes: approximately 9-day PBMC culture with coronavirus spike peptide pools or control peptides (ViraFEST assay). Findings and limits, study-wide: A relatively small number of convalescent patients were studied, and no early post-infection timepoints were included.

Worth noting for this clonotype: The antigen is not known. At one end the junction does not follow the germline gene, possibly because of a read error.

The receptor's source is a human donor who received a COVID-19 vaccine. This specimen consisted of CD4+ T cells from blood, cultured in vitro, obtained before SARS-CoV-2 vaccination. The chain is built from TRBV20-1 and TRBJ1-1, with D tentatively TRBD1 (6 bases). CDR3 protein: CCAPGLGATTEAFF. CDR3 nucleotides: TGCTGTGCTCCCGGGTTGGGGGCCACCACTGAAGCTTTCTTT.